This TCR beta chain was obtained from a study of shared clonotypes between healthy human individuals. This clone was detected only a few times. Original data processing: For the immunoSEQ data, sequences were junction-only without quality scores, so filtering differed. Sequenced by immunoSEQ multiplex PCR; TCRdb stores in-frame clones only, minus some. The V and J calls and clone size were taken over from that table, and D and trimming were inferred from the DNA. Seen here are some 500,000 clones, 60% to 80% observed once, and the top ten hold around 13%. Material: PBMCs. The TCR originated in a woman in her thirties or forties in good health. Some clones in this sample may be carry-over from other donors' samples.

The CDR3 coding sequence is TGCAGCGCAGCCAGAGGGAGGAGCACCGGGGAGCTGTTTTTT. It codes for CSAARGRSTGELFF. V and J are TRBV29-1 and TRBJ2-2, with a weak D call TRBD2 (6 bases). Trimming took 7 bases from V and 4 from J, leaving 16 bases between them. The CDR3 runs 14 residues. Per germline, CDR1 SQVTM and CDR2 ANQGSEA.